This TCR beta chain was identified during a study of CD4 and CD8 cells across lung adenocarcinoma regions (dated by TCRdb to 2016 to 2019). Concerning the study at large: The study compared tumor centers with tumor margins to examine intratumor heterogeneity of the T cell receptor repertoire.

Donors were patients with localized lung adenocarcinoma, a subtype of non-small cell lung cancer. These samples came from the margins of localized lung adenocarcinomas. For TCR repertoire analysis, CD8+ T cells taken from tumor tissue were profiled apart from CD4+ T cells. Libraries came from PCR. The sequencing machine was a HiSeq X Ten. TCRdb trimmed public reads at Q25 via fastp, called clones via MiXCR and kept in-frame beta chains. Entries are consolidated by CDR3 protein sequence, retaining the most common genes and DNA. This sample is represented by nearly 9,500 distinct CDR3 sequences; about half of them were singletons. The ten largest clonotypes hold about 45% of the sample. The germline V gene sets CDR1 to MNHNS and CDR2 to SASEGT. The CDR3 has 14 amino acids, counting the end cysteine and phenylalanine. The retained sequence is limited to the CDR3, 42 bases, with the frame set at the first base. The germline ends are 27 bases apart after V is trimmed by 11 bases and J by 13 bases.

Regarding this clonotype: Its antigen remains unidentified. No quality values exist for individual bases; no much larger clone is one base distant.

This TCR derives from a female donor with lung adenocarcinoma. The CD4 and CD8 labels of this study may be unreliable. The material sequenced was CD8+ T cells from the margin of a lung tumor. What the cell subset or site label conveys for this sample: tumor margin region. The sequence joins TRBV6-1 to TRBJ2-4; TRBD1 is perhaps the D gene, given 6 matching bases. The CDR3 protein sequence reads: CAGIWSSGTNTQYF. Here is the DNA: TGTGCCGGCATATGGTCTTCAGGGACAAATACGCAGTACTTC.